The 29 T cell receptor beta chains below all came from one sample that was sequenced in a study of human versus mouse CDR3 diversity and MHC coevolution. The table came from immunoSEQ multiplex PCR; TCRdb's copy has only in-frame clones and leaves some out. Of about 83,000 clones in the sample, just under 95% were seen once. Sequenced material: naive CD4+ T cells from blood. Stated subset: CD45RO-negative CD62L-positive naive CD4 T cells. The receptor set was obtained from a person aged 30 to 69 in good health.

The chain joins TRBV5-1 to TRBJ1-1; a possible D gene is TRBD1 (6 bases). Trimming took 0 bases from V and 12 from J, leaving 12 bases between them. The CDR3 sequence is 12 residues long. Germline-derived CDR1 and CDR2 are SGHRS and YFSETQ. CDR3 coding DNA: TGCGCCAGCAGCTTGGAAACAGGGCGATCTTTCTTT. It codes for CASSLETGRSFF.

The chain couples TRBV30 to TRBJ1-4; 7 bases are a match to TRBD1. The V gene end was trimmed by 5 bases and the J gene end by 7 bases; junction bases not matched to a gene: 13. Germline V gives CDR1 GTSNPN, CDR2 SVGIG (reference sequence). The CDR3 totals 15 residues. The CDR3 sequence: CAWGWGRGAREKLFF. The CDR3 DNA reads TGTGCCTGGGGTTGGGGCAGGGGGGCTCGTGAAAAACTGTTTTTT. Full variable domain (remainder filled in from reference TRBV30 and TRBJ1-4): SQTIHQWPATLVQPVGSPLSLECTVEGTSNPNLYWYRQAAGRGLQLLFYSVGIGQISSEVPQNLSASRPQDRQFILSSKKLLLSDSGFYLCAWGWGRGAREKLFFGSGTQLSVL.

The chain carries TRBV6-1 and TRBJ1-5, with D unclear. The ends were cut back, 8 bases at V and 2 bases at J, with 10 bases in the middle. The germline CDR1 and CDR2 sequences are MNHNS and SASEGT. There are 13 residues in the CDR3. For the CDR3, the DNA is TGTGCCAGCCGGGAATATGGCAATCAGCCCCAGCATTTT. Its translation: CASREYGNQPQHF.

The chain recombines TRBV27 with TRBJ2-3; 7 bases agree with TRBD1. The V segment lost 4 bases and the J segment 8 bases; nucleotides outside the gene matches: 6. CDR1 and CDR2 (germline): MNHEY, SMNVEV (reference sequence). The CDR3 contains 13 residues. Here the CDR3 reads CASSYRGSRTQYF. The CDR3, as DNA: TGTGCCAGCAGTTACAGGGGTTCGCGTACGCAGTATTTT.

CDR3 sequence reads: CASSLGLLAGSYNEQFF. In DNA, the CDR3 is TGCGCCAGCAGCTTGGGCCTACTAGCGGGCTCCTACAATGAGCAGTTCTTC. The rearrangement uses TRBV5-1 and TRBJ2-1; 9 bases line up with TRBD2. The CDR3 length is 17 residues. The trim removed 0 bases at V and 0 bases at J, leaving 4 bases unmatched. Germline values: CDR1 SGHRS, CDR2 YFSETQ.

The table lists this clone with a count of one. The V call is TRBV7-9, the J call TRBJ2-7; 10 positions match TRBD1. This CDR3 contains 15 residues. Per germline, CDR1 SEHNR and CDR2 FQNEAQ (reference sequence). Trimming at V came to 1 base and at J to 4 bases, leaving 4 bases not matched to a gene. CDR3 sequence (DNA): TGTGCCAGCAGCTTAGGACAGGGGGCTGGGTACGAGCAGTACTTC. This codes for CASSLGQGAGYEQYF.

This clone has a handful of counts. The rearrangement links TRBV7-9 to TRBJ1-2; no clear D gene. V shed 6 bases and J shed 6 bases, with 14 bases lying between them. This CDR3 has 13 amino acids. The germline V gene has CDR1 SEHNR and CDR2 FQNEAQ (reference sequence). CDR3 loop: CASSHAGDNGYTF. Here the CDR3 DNA reads TGTGCCAGCAGTCACGCCGGTGATAATGGCTACACCTTC.

V and J are TRBV11-2 and TRBJ2-5, with a weak D call TRBD2 (6 bases). The J call may be mistaken, given a closer DNA end match to TRBJ2-7. Looked up from germline, CDR1 is SGHAT and CDR2 is FQNNGV. The CDR3 is made up of 15 amino acids. CDR3 amino acids: CASSTSPRGTYEQYF. CDR3 bases: TGTGCCAGCAGCACTAGCCCCAGAGGTACCTACGAGCAGTACTTC.

In this sample, this clone turned up once. The J gene is TRBJ2-7, the V gene TRBV25-1, with 10 bases fitting TRBD1. The CDR3 sequence is 13 residues long. V lost 8 bases and J lost 0; bases outside the gene matches: 1. CDR1 is MGHDK, CDR2 SYGVNS, per germline. CDR3 DNA: TGTGCCAGCCGGACAGGGGGCTCCTACGAGCAGTACTTC. It encodes CASRTGGSYEQYF.

The V call is TRBV5-5, the J call TRBJ2-3; a weak D match, TRBD1 (5 bases). The V and J ends lost 5 bases and 0 bases respectively, with 16 bases between them. The V gene's germline CDR1 is SGHKS and CDR2 YYEKEE (reference sequence). The CDR3 spans 16 residues. The CDR3 is CASRAGHGRSTDTQYF. As DNA, the CDR3 is TGTGCCAGCAGGGCAGGACATGGCCGAAGCACAGATACGCAGTATTTT.

The chain is built from TRBV19 and TRBJ2-2, with a weak D call TRBD2 (6 bases). The V end lost 10 bases, the J end lost 4 bases, and 22 bases lay between the germline ends. Germline lookup yields CDR1 LNHDA and CDR2 SQIVND (reference sequence). This CDR3 comprises 16 residues. Written as DNA, the CDR3 is TGTGCCACCAACTCCCTGGGGGGAGTATTCACCGGGGAGCTGTTTTTT. Protein product: CATNSLGGVFTGELFF.

The chain has TRBV4-2 and TRBJ1-2; maybe TRBD1 (5 bases). CDR3 length equals 15 residues. V was trimmed by 1 base and J by 8 bases, leaving 17 bases between them. Per germline, CDR1 LGHNA and CDR2 YNFKEQ. CDR3 DNA sequence: TGTGCCAGCAGCCAAGCCGGTTGGACATTAGAGGGCTACACCTTC. As protein: CASSQAGWTLEGYTF.

This chain joins TRBV29-1 and TRBJ2-1; 7 bases are shared with TRBD2. The trim removed 7 bases at V and 10 bases at J, leaving 16 bases unmatched. Germline loops: CDR1 SQVTM, CDR2 ANQGSEA. CDR3 length: 14 amino acids. The CDR3 bases are TGCAGCGCTCGCCCCGGACTAGTTCCGAAGGAGCAGTTCTTC. This sequence encodes CSARPGLVPKEQFF.

The chain recombines TRBV6-5 with TRBJ1-2, with D possibly being TRBD1 (6 bases). The CDR3 contains 15 residues. V gave up 4 bases and J gave up 8 bases, with 20 bases separating them. The germline V gene encodes CDR1 MNHEY and CDR2 SVGAGI. The CDR3 sequence: CASSSNGANREGYTF. In DNA form, the CDR3 reads TGTGCCAGCAGTTCGAACGGGGCAAACAGGGAAGGCTACACCTTC.

The J gene is TRBJ2-1, the V gene TRBV7-8, with D maybe TRBD2 (6 bases). The CDR3 runs to 15 residues. Per the germline V gene, CDR1 is SGHVS and CDR2 is FQNEAQ. V was clipped by 0 bases and J by 9 bases, with 15 bases between them. CDR3 region: CASSLANGGLSEQFF. CDR3 sequence (DNA): TGTGCCAGCAGCTTAGCTAACGGGGGTCTAAGTGAGCAGTTCTTC.

The chain links TRBV10-2 to TRBJ2-5; 11 bases match TRBD2. The V gene end was trimmed by 9 bases and the J gene end by 1 base; junction bases not matched to a gene: 10. Germline CDR1 WSHSY, CDR2 SAAADI. CDR3 length: 16 amino acids. The CDR3 DNA follows: TGCGCCAGTGCCTCCAGACTAGCGGGATTCCAAGAGACCCAGTACTTC. Protein: CASASRLAGFQETQYF.

This clone was recorded a few times. This chain uses TRBV21-1 with TRBJ2-7; TRBD1, the D gene given by the table, was not confirmed from the DNA. TRBV21-1 is termed a pseudogene. This CDR3 is built from 14 residues. CDR3 in DNA: TGTGCCAGCACCTCACCGAAGGGGGTCGACGAGCAGTACTTC. Translation: CASTSPKGVDEQYF.

This chain uses TRBV6-5 with TRBJ2-2, with D possibly being TRBD2 (5 bases). Germline assignment: CDR1 MNHEY and CDR2 SVGAGI. This CDR3 has 14 residues. Trimming stripped 4 bases from V and 5 bases from J, with 11 bases between. In DNA form, the CDR3 reads TGTGCCAGCAGTTTGCGGGCCCCTACCGGGGAGCTGTTTTTT. Its translation: CASSLRAPTGELFF.

The chain recombines TRBV30 with TRBJ1-1; D might be TRBD1 (6 bases). V was pared by 4 bases and J by 0 bases, with 12 bases between. CDR1 is GTSNPN, CDR2 SVGIG, per germline (reference sequence). This CDR3 has 14 amino acids. The CDR3 sequence: CAWTVDRLNTEAFF. The CDR3 DNA sequence: TGTGCCTGGACCGTCGACAGGTTGAACACTGAAGCTTTCTTT.

The chain carries TRBV14 and TRBJ2-5; the D is unclear. V dropped 3 bases and J dropped 7 bases, with 9 bases sitting between them. Germline values: CDR1 SGHDN, CDR2 FVKESK. The CDR3 length is 12 residues. The CDR3 nucleotides are TGTGCCAGCAGCCAGATCGAGAGGACCCAGTACTTC. Amino acids: CASSQIERTQYF.

The chain carries TRBV30 and TRBJ1-5; maybe TRBD1 (6 bases). V was clipped by 8 bases and J by 7 bases, with 18 bases between them. CDR1 GTSNPN and CDR2 SVGIG come from the germline V gene (reference sequence). CDR3 length: 13 residues. CDR3 loop: CASRQAPGQPQHF. In DNA, the CDR3 is TGTGCCAGTAGACAGGCCCCCGGACAGCCCCAGCATTTT.

The chain joins TRBV15 to TRBJ1-5, with D possibly being TRBD1 (5 bases). Trimming removed 3 bases at V and 2 bases at J, with 8 bases between. The CDR3 extends over 14 amino acids. CDR1 LNHNV and CDR2 YYDKDF come from the germline V gene (reference sequence). CDR3 loop: CATSRAGRNQPQHF. CDR3 DNA sequence: TGTGCCACCAGCAGGGCGGGGCGCAATCAGCCCCAGCATTTT.

J is TRBJ1-5 and V is TRBV19; D is unclear. The CDR3 has 13 amino acids. The V gene's germline CDR1 is LNHDA and CDR2 SQIVND (reference sequence). Trimming cost V 7 bases and J 4 bases, with 11 bases left between them. CDR3 sequence (DNA): TGTGCCAGTAACCCGAGGGCGAATCAGCCCCAGCATTTT. Its translation: CASNPRANQPQHF. Drawing the rest from reference TRBV19 and TRBJ1-5, the complete variable domain is DGGITQSPKYLFRKEGQNVTLSCEQNLNHDAMYWYRQDPGQGLRLIYYSQIVNDFQKGDIAEGYSVSREKKESFPLTVTSAQKNPTAFYLCASNPRANQPQHFGDGTRLSIL.

CDR3 DNA sequence: TGTGCCAGCAAAGGACAGGGGGCTAACTATGGCTACACCTTC. The encoded protein is CASKGQGANYGYTF. The V gene is TRBV2, the J gene TRBJ1-2; 10 positions match TRBD1. The length of the CDR3 is 14 residues. V gave up 7 bases and J gave up 0 bases; unmatched junction bases: 2. Germline V lookup: CDR1 SNHLY, CDR2 FYNNEI.

This chain connects TRBV5-1 to TRBJ2-1; 9 positions agree with TRBD1. Germline-derived CDR1 and CDR2 are SGHRS and YFSETQ. This CDR3 spans 15 amino acids. J gave up 3 bases and V 0 bases, and 1 base lay outside the gene matches. CDR3 DNA: TGCGCCAGCAGCTTGGAGGGACAGGGCTACAATGAGCAGTTCTTC. This encodes CASSLEGQGYNEQFF. Supplemented by reference TRBV5-1 and TRBJ2-1, the full variable domain reads KAGVTQTPRYLIKTRGQQVTLSCSPISGHRSVSWYQQTPGQGLQFLFEYFSETQRNKGNFPGRFSGRQFSNSRSEMNVSTLELGDSALYLCASSLEGQGYNEQFFGPGTRLTVL.

The V call is TRBV2, the J call TRBJ2-5; D unresolved. The CDR3 spans 13 residues. Between the trimmed V and J ends, which lost 8 bases and 4 bases, there was a span of 14 bases. Per germline, CDR1 SNHLY and CDR2 FYNNEI. The DNA of the CDR3 is TGTGCCAGCGTCCGTGGGCCTGGAGAGACCCAGTACTTC. Amino acid sequence: CASVRGPGETQYF.

The V call is TRBV13, the J call TRBJ2-7, with D perhaps TRBD1 (6 bases). The CDR3 is 13 residues long. V gave up 6 bases and J gave up 1 base, with 10 bases separating them. Germline assignment: CDR1 PRHDT and CDR2 FYEKMQ (reference sequence). CDR3 sequence reads: CASRGRGSYEQYF. For the CDR3, the DNA is TGTGCCAGCAGGGGAAGGGGGTCCTACGAGCAGTACTTC.

This chain links TRBV5-1 with TRBJ2-5; perhaps TRBD2 as D (5 bases). The closer fit of TRBJ2-7 to the DNA end suggests the J call may be wrong. Germline assignment: CDR1 SGHRS and CDR2 YFSETQ. The CDR3 contains 15 residues. The CDR3 spells CASSLGLSGFHEQYF. CDR3 in DNA: TGCGCCAGCAGCTTGGGGCTTTCGGGGTTCCACGAGCAGTACTTC.

The CDR3 loop is CATTAYPDSSYEQYF. CDR3 DNA: TGTGCCACCACGGCGTACCCGGACAGCTCCTACGAGCAGTACTTC. The chain joins TRBV6-1 to TRBJ2-5, with D possibly TRBD1 on 6 matching bases. Gene TRBJ2-7 matches the end of the DNA better, so the J call may be wrong. The CDR3 is 15 amino acids. Germline CDR1 MNHNS, CDR2 SASEGT.